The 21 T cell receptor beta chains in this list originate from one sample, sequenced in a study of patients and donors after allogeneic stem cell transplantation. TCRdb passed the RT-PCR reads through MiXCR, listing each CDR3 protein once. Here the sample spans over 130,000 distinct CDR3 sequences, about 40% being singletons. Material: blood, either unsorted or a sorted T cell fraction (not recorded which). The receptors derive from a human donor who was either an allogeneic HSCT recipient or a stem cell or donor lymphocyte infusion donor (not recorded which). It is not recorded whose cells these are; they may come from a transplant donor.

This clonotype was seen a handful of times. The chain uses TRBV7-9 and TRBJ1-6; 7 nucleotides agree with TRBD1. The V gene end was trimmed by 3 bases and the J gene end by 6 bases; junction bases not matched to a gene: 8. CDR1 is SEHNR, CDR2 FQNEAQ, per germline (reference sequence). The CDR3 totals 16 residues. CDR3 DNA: TGTGCCAGCAGCTTGGGAAGGGGGCAGGGTAATTCACCCCTCCACTTT. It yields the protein CASSLGRGQGNSPLHF.

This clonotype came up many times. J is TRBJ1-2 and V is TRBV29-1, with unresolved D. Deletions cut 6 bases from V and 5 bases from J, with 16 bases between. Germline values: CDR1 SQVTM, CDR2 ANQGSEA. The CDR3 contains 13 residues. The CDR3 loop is CSVYVVVGYGYTF. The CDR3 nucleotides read TGCAGCGTGTACGTGGTTGTCGGGTATGGCTACACCTTC.

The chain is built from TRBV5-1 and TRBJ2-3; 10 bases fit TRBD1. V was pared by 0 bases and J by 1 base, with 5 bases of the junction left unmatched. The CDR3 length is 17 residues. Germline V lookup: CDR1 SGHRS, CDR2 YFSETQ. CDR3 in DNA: TGCGCCAGCAGCTTGGGGACAGGGGGTCTGGGCACAGATACGCAGTATTTT. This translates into CASSLGTGGLGTDTQYF.

The CDR3 loop is CASSQPAKAVDGYTF. CDR3 nucleotides: TGCGCCAGCAGCCAGCCAGCGAAGGCGGTTGATGGCTACACCTTC. The chain is built from TRBV4-3 and TRBJ1-2; D remains unclear. CDR1 is LGHNA and CDR2 is YSLEER in the germline V gene. This CDR3 has 15 residues. The V and J ends lost 3 bases and 6 bases respectively, with 17 bases between them.

The CDR3 loop reads CATSEEKGDTQYF. The CDR3 DNA follows: TGTGCCACCAGTGAGGAGAAGGGAGATACGCAGTATTTT. J is TRBJ2-3 and V is TRBV24-1; no definite D call. CDR1 is KGHDR and CDR2 is SFDVKD in the germline V gene. Between the trimmed V and J ends, which lost 4 bases and 5 bases, there was a span of 9 bases. This CDR3 is built from 13 residues.

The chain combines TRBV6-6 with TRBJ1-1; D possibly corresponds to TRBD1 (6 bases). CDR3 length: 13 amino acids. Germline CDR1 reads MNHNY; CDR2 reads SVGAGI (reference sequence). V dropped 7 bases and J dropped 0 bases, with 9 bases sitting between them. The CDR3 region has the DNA TGTGCCAGCATTGGGGGCATGAACACTGAAGCTTTCTTT. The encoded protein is CASIGGMNTEAFF.

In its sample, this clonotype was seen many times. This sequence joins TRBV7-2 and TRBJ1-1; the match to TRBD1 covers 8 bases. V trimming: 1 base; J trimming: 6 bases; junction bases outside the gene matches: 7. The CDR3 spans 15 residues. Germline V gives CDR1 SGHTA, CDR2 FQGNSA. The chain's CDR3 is CASSLGRQGPAEAFF. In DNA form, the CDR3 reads TGTGCCAGCAGCTTAGGTCGACAGGGGCCCGCTGAAGCTTTCTTT.

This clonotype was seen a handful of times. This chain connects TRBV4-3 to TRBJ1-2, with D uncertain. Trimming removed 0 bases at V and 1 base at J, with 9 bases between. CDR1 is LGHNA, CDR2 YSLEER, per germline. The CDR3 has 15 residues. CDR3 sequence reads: CASSQDGVGNYGYTF. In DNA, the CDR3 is TGCGCCAGCAGCCAAGATGGCGTAGGTAACTATGGCTACACCTTC.

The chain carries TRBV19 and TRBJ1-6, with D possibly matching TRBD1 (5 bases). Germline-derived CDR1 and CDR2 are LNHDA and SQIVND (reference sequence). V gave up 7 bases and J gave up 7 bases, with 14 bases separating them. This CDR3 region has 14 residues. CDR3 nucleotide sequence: TGTGCCAGTACCACAGGTTCACCCAATTCACCCCTCCACTTT. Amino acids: CASTTGSPNSPLHF.

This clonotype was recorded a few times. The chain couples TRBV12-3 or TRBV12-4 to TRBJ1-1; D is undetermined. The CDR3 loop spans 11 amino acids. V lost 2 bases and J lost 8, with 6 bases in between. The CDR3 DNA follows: TGTGCCAGCAGTTTACGAAGAGAAGCTTTCTTT. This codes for CASSLRREAFF.

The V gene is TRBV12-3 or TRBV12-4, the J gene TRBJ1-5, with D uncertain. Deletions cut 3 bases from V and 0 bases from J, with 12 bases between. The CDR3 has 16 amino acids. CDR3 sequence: CASSLAGSDSNQPQHF. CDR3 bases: TGTGCCAGCAGTTTGGCAGGTAGTGATAGCAATCAGCCCCAGCATTTT.

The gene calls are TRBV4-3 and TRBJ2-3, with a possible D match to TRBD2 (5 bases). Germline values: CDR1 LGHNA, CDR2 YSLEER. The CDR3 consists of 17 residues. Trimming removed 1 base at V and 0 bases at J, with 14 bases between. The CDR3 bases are TGCGCCAGCAGCCAAGTAACGGGAATACTTAGCACAGATACGCAGTATTTT. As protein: CASSQVTGILSTDTQYF.

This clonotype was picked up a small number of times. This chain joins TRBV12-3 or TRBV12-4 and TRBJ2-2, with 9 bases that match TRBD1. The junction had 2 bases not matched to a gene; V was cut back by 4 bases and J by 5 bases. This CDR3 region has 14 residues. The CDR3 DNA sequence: TGTGCCAGCAGTTGGGACAGGGCGACCGGGGAGCTGTTTTTT. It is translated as CASSWDRATGELFF.

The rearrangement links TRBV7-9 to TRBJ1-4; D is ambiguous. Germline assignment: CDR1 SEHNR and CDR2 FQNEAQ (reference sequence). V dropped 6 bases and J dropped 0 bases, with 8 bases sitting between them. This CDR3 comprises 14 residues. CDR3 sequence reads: CASRPSATNEKLFF. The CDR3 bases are TGTGCCAGCAGGCCCAGTGCAACTAATGAAAAACTGTTTTTT.

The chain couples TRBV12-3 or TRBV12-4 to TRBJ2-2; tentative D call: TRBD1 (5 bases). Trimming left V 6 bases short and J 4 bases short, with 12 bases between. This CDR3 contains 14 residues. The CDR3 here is CASRHRRFTGELFF. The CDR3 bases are TGTGCCAGCAGACACAGGAGATTCACCGGGGAGCTGTTTTTT.

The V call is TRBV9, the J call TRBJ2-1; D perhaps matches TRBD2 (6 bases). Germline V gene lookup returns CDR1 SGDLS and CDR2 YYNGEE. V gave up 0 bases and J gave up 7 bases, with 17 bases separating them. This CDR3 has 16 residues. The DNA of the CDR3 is TGTGCCAGCAGCGTAGAGAGCCGCGGGGTGGGGAATGAGCAGTTCTTC. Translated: CASSVESRGVGNEQFF.

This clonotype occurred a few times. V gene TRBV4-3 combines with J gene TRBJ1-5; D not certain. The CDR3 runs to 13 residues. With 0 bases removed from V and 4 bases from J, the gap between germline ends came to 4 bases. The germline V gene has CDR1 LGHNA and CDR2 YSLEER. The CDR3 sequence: CASSQEENQPQHF. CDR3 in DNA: TGCGCCAGCAGCCAAGAAGAAAATCAGCCCCAGCATTTT.

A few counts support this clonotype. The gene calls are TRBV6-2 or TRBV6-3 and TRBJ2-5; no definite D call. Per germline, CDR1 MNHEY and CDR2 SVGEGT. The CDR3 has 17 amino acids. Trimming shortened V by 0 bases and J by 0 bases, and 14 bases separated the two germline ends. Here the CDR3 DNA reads TGTGCCAGCAGTTACTCGGGCCCGACCGTGTACCAAGAGACCCAGTACTTC. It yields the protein CASSYSGPTVYQETQYF.

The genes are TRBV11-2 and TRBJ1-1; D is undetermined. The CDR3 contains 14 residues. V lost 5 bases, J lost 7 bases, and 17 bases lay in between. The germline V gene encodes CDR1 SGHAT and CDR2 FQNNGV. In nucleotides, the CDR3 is TGTGCCAGCAGCCCTGGCCAAGTAAGCAGTGAAGCTTTCTTT. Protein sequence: CASSPGQVSSEAFF.

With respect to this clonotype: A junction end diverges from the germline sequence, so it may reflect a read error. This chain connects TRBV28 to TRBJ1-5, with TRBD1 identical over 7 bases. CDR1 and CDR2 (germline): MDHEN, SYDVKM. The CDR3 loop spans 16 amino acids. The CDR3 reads CTSSPPGQYSNQPQHF. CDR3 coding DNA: TGTACCAGCAGTCCCCCGGGACAGTATAGCAATCAGCCCCAGCATTTT.

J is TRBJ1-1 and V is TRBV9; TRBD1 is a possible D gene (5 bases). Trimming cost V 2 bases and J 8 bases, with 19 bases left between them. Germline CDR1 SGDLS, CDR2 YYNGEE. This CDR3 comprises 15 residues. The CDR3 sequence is CASSVSSEGMREAFF. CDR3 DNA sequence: TGTGCCAGCAGCGTCTCTTCAGAGGGGATGCGGGAAGCTTTCTTT.